This TCR beta chain was sequenced in a study of tumor-infiltrating lymphocytes in primary liver carcinoma. Study overall: Ranging in age from 30 to 69 years, the patients were men and women.

Study findings and constraints: Tumor tissue displayed a significantly greater top-250-clone fraction than blood (p = 0.039).

The CDR3 has 15 residues. Germline CDR1 is SGHAT and CDR2 is FQNNGV. Co-extracting RNA and DNA was done with about 20-33 mg of unsorted bulk tissue as input. Chronic HBV infection, which was untreated, was present in the patients. From about 530 ng total RNA, TCR beta cDNA was generated with a primer in the constant region. The TCR beta library was amplified through three nested multiplex PCR rounds in a modified ARM-PCR procedure. Forward primers for TRBV1-TRBV30 and a C-beta reverse primer served the first two PCR rounds, at roughly 10 cycles each. TCRdb reprocessed the multiplex PCR reads with MiXCR, giving one entry per CDR3 protein. The sample records fewer than 85,000 distinct CDR3 sequences, 69% being singletons. Of note for this clonotype: What it binds is not known. Its ends do not fully match the called genes, so a read error is possible.

Sequenced sample: tumor-adjacent normal liver tissue. The V call is TRBV11-2, the J call TRBJ2-6; D may match TRBD1 or TRBD2 (5 bases each). The TCR sequence derives from a man aged 40-50 years with primary liver carcinoma and hepatitis B virus infection. In DNA form, the CDR3 reads TGTGCCACCCAGCGGCCGCACTCTGGGGCCAACGTCCCGACTTTC. Protein sequence: CATQRPHSGANVPTF.